A single sample gave rise to the 20 T cell receptor beta chains below, sequenced in a study of T cell responses to AZD1222 COVID-19 vaccine. Clones were sequenced by immunoSEQ multiplex PCR, and TCRdb holds only the in-frame ones, with some missing. The data contain some 120,000 clones, around nine tenths of them singletons. The material sequenced was peripheral blood, taken 28 days after the second AZD1222 dose. These receptors were collected from an adult who received the AZD1222 COVID-19 vaccine.

V usage is TRBV9 and J usage is TRBJ2-7; D not certain. The germline V gene has CDR1 SGDLS and CDR2 YYNGEE. CDR3 length: 13 residues. Trimming cost V 4 bases and J 2 bases, with 10 bases left between them. The CDR3 coding sequence is TGTGCCAGCAGCAGACAAGAAACCTACGAGCAGTACTTC. This codes for CASSRQETYEQYF. The full variable domain, in which reference TRBV9 and TRBJ2-7 provide the parts outside the CDR3, is DSGVTQTPKHLITATGQRVTLRCSPRSGDLSVYWYQQSLDQGLQFLIQYYNGEERAKGNILERFSAQQFPDLHSELNLSSLELGDSALYFCASSRQETYEQYFGPGTRLTVT.

The chain links TRBV3-1 (or the pseudogene TRBV3-2) to TRBJ2-7, with D unclear. Germline V gene lookup returns CDR1 LGHDT and CDR2 YNNKEL (reference sequence). The CDR3 totals 14 residues. The germline V and J ends were trimmed by 4 bases and 5 bases, with 15 bases remaining between them. The CDR3, as DNA: TGTGCCAGCAGCCTTACGCATTGGGGAAACGAGCAGTACTTC. Protein: CASSLTHWGNEQYF.

This chain links TRBV30 with TRBJ1-2; TRBD1 might be the D (5 bases). The CDR3 is 13 amino acids. Trimming took 1 base from V and 5 from J, leaving 11 bases between them. The germline gives CDR1 GTSNPN, CDR2 SVGIG (reference sequence). The CDR3, as DNA: TGTGCCTGGAGTGGCGACAGCTTTTATGGCTACACCTTC. It translates to CAWSGDSFYGYTF.

This clone has a handful of counts. The sample contains more than one DNA sequence encoding this CDR3. The genes are TRBV27 and TRBJ1-5; D uncertain. The germline V gene encodes CDR1 MNHEY and CDR2 SMNVEV (reference sequence). Trimming removed 0 bases at V and 4 bases at J, with 4 bases between. This CDR3 contains 13 residues. CDR3 residues: CASSLSRNQPQHF. Written as DNA, the CDR3 is TGTGCCAGCAGTTTATCCAGGAATCAGCCCCAGCATTTT.

This sequence joins TRBV28 and TRBJ1-3, with TRBD1 as a possible D gene (5 bases). The V gene lost 2 bases and the J gene lost 8 bases, with 10 bases spanning the gap. Germline CDR1 MDHEN, CDR2 SYDVKM. CDR3 length: 13 amino acids. The CDR3 is CASSLTGRDTIYF. The CDR3, as DNA: TGTGCCAGCAGTTTAACAGGTCGGGACACCATATATTTT.

V usage is TRBV3-1 (or the pseudogene TRBV3-2) and J usage is TRBJ2-1; 14 bases match TRBD2. V was pared by 2 bases and J by 8 bases, with 8 bases of the junction left unmatched. The CDR3 runs to 17 residues. Germline V gene data show CDR1 as LGHDT and CDR2 as YNNKEL (reference sequence). The CDR3 is CASSQPLGLAGGYEQFF. CDR3 DNA sequence: TGTGCCAGCAGCCAACCCCTAGGACTAGCGGGAGGCTATGAGCAGTTCTTC.

The rearrangement uses TRBV14 and TRBJ1-2; D remains unclear. Per germline, CDR1 SGHDN and CDR2 FVKESK. V lost 4 bases, J lost 8 bases, and 23 bases lay in between. CDR3 length: 16 residues. The CDR3 protein is CASSPLTGLTYGGYTF. CDR3 DNA sequence: TGTGCCAGCAGCCCCCTCACCGGCCTAACCTATGGCGGCTACACCTTC.

Worth noting for this clone: In the same sample, other DNA sequences code for this CDR3. V usage is TRBV27 and J usage is TRBJ2-1, with 9 positions matching TRBD2. Per germline, CDR1 MNHEY and CDR2 SMNVEV (reference sequence). V trimming: 3 bases; J trimming: 0 bases; junction bases outside the gene matches: 0. The CDR3 is made up of 15 amino acids. This chain's CDR3 is CASSLTSGSYNEQFF. In nucleotides, the CDR3 is TGTGCCAGCAGTTTGACTAGCGGCTCCTACAATGAGCAGTTCTTC.

The rearrangement uses TRBV28 and TRBJ2-6, with TRBD2 identical over 13 bases. This CDR3 has 18 amino acids. The germline CDR1 and CDR2 sequences are MDHEN and SYDVKM. Unmatched junction bases numbered 8, after V lost 7 bases and J lost 2 bases. CDR3 sequence: CASTDSGLAGTGANVLTF. CDR3 in DNA: TGTGCCAGCACTGACTCGGGACTAGCGGGAACTGGGGCCAACGTCCTGACTTTC.

The V gene is TRBV28, the J gene TRBJ1-5; D gene unclear. V dropped 5 bases and J dropped 12 bases, with 11 bases sitting between them. The germline CDR1 and CDR2 sequences are MDHEN and SYDVKM. This CDR3 spans 11 amino acids. The CDR3 region is CASSRNVDQHF. The CDR3 nucleotides read TGTGCCAGCAGTCGGAACGTAGACCAGCATTTT.

V usage is TRBV19 and J usage is TRBJ2-5; a possible D gene is TRBD2 (6 bases). The CDR3 contains 15 residues. Germline V gives CDR1 LNHDA, CDR2 SQIVND (reference sequence). Trimming pared 3 bases from V and 0 bases from J, leaving 11 bases between. In DNA, the CDR3 is TGTGCCAGTAGTATCGCGGGGATGTACCAAGAGACCCAGTACTTC. Amino acids: CASSIAGMYQETQYF.

This chain joins TRBV10-3 and TRBJ1-1; D call uncertain. Germline CDR1 is ENHRY and CDR2 is SYGVKD. V lost 6 bases and J lost 1, with 6 bases in between. The CDR3 totals 12 residues. CDR3 sequence (DNA): TGTGCCATCAGCGAAAGGAACACTGAAGCTTTCTTT. It translates to CAISERNTEAFF.

This chain links TRBV29-1 with TRBJ1-1; D not resolved. In germline, CDR1 is SQVTM, CDR2 ANQGSEA. V was trimmed by 4 bases and J by 0 bases, leaving 12 bases between them. The CDR3 spans 14 residues. In nucleotides, the CDR3 is TGCAGCGTTGGGGTGGGTCCCATGAACACTGAAGCTTTCTTT. It specifies CSVGVGPMNTEAFF.

The rearrangement uses TRBV11-3 and TRBJ2-5, with D tentatively TRBD2 (6 bases). The ends were cut back, 5 bases at V and 0 bases at J, with 10 bases in the middle. The CDR3 is made up of 14 amino acids. Germline CDR1 reads SGHNT; CDR2 reads YENEEA. The CDR3, as DNA: TGTGCCAGCAGCAGAACTAGCAACCAAGAGACCCAGTACTTC. This translates into CASSRTSNQETQYF.

This sequence joins TRBV20-1 and TRBJ1-1; D is perhaps TRBD1 (5 bases). Germline values: CDR1 DFQATT, CDR2 SNEGSKA (reference sequence). The CDR3 sequence is 11 residues long. Written as DNA, the CDR3 is TGCAGCGCTCAGGGAAGGACTGAAGCTTTCTTT. Encoded protein: CSAQGRTEAFF.

The chain joins TRBV3-1 (or the pseudogene TRBV3-2) to TRBJ1-1; D is possibly TRBD1 (6 bases). The CDR3 length is 12 residues. V lost 4 bases, J lost 10 bases, and 13 bases lay in between. Germline V CDR1 and CDR2: LGHDT, YNNKEL (reference sequence). The CDR3 DNA follows: TGTGCCAGCAGCCTTAACAGGGAAGGAGCTTTCTTT. This codes for CASSLNREGAFF.

The gene calls are TRBV5-6 and TRBJ1-6, with TRBD1 identical over 7 bases. Germline V gene sequence: CDR1 SGHDT, CDR2 YYEEEE. There are 18 residues in the CDR3. The V and J ends lost 2 bases and 0 bases, in that order; junction bases with no gene match: 8. CDR3 bases: TGTGCCAGCAGCTTCCCAAGGGACAGAAGCTCCTATAATTCACCCCTCCACTTT. Its protein is CASSFPRDRSSYNSPLHF.

The genes are TRBV5-4 and TRBJ1-6, with TRBD1 identical over 7 bases. The J segment lost 4 bases and the V segment lost 4 bases, leaving 14 bases of the junction unmatched. Germline lookup yields CDR1 SGHNT and CDR2 YYREEE (reference sequence). There are 18 residues in the CDR3. CDR3 DNA sequence: TGTGCCAGCAGCCCGATGGGGGGGACAGCCTCTTATAATTCACCCCTCCACTTT. Translation: CASSPMGGTASYNSPLHF.

The chain uses TRBV6-5 and TRBJ1-3; D is unresolved. Germline V lookup: CDR1 MNHEY, CDR2 SVGAGI. Trimming took 6 bases from V and 2 from J, leaving 8 bases between them. This CDR3 is 13 amino acids long. The CDR3 is CASRPTAGNTIYF. The DNA of the CDR3 is TGTGCCAGCAGGCCTACAGCTGGAAACACCATATATTTT.

J is TRBJ1-5 and V is TRBV5-3, with unresolved D. TRBV5-3 is given ORF status, its function remaining uncertain. This CDR3 has 14 residues. Trimming removed 8 bases from V and 1 base from J, with 13 bases in between. CDR3 bases: TGTGCCAGGATAACGGAGGCGAGCAATCAGCCCCAGCATTTT. Protein: CARITEASNQPQHF.